The 15 T cell receptor beta chains reported below all come from one sample, sequenced in a study of CD8+ T cells in alopecia areata. TCR sequencing used cDNA made by reverse transcription of extracted RNA. Sequencing was performed with immunoSEQ multiplex PCR; in TCRdb, only in-frame clones are kept and a portion is missing. Seen here are about 210,000 clones, about 58% observed once, and the top ten hold 1.5% to 2%. Treatment specified: oral pan-JAK inhibitor, 5-10 mg twice daily. Sample: CD4+ T cells sorted from blood, taken at week 4, from a patient treated with tofacitinib. Source of these receptors: a human donor with alopecia areata.

The chain carries TRBV30 and TRBJ2-7, with D perhaps TRBD2 (5 bases). The germline V and J ends were trimmed by 1 base and 5 bases, with 18 bases remaining between them. Per the germline V gene, CDR1 is GTSNPN and CDR2 is SVGIG (reference sequence). This CDR3 contains 15 residues. DNA of the CDR3: TGTGCCTGGAGTGGGTCACCCGGGGAGACGGACGAGCAGTACTTC. Its protein product is CAWSGSPGETDEQYF.

The chain recombines TRBV5-1 with TRBJ2-1, with D perhaps TRBD1 or TRBD2 (5 bases each). The CDR3 length is 17 residues. Per germline, CDR1 SGHRS and CDR2 YFSETQ. V lost 2 bases, J lost 6 bases, and 21 bases lay in between. The CDR3 here is CASSFGLGESNLNEQFF. DNA of the CDR3: TGCGCCAGCAGCTTTGGGTTGGGGGAGAGTAACCTCAATGAGCAGTTCTTC.

This clone was picked up many times. This sequence joins TRBV7-9 and TRBJ2-4, with D tentatively TRBD1 or TRBD2 (5 bases each). V lost 4 bases to trimming and J lost 9 bases, with 19 bases between them. The CDR3 is 15 residues long. Germline CDR1 SEHNR, CDR2 FQNEAQ (reference sequence). The CDR3 sequence is CASSSNRDPLSIQYF. CDR3 sequence (DNA): TGTGCCAGCAGCTCGAACCGGGACCCCTTATCCATTCAGTACTTC.

This chain links TRBV28 with TRBJ2-1; D gene ambiguous. Trimming took 7 bases from V and 5 from J, leaving 18 bases between them. Germline lookup yields CDR1 MDHEN and CDR2 SYDVKM. The CDR3 sequence is 15 residues long. This CDR3 is CASTPSEGSHNEQFF. The CDR3 DNA reads as TGTGCCAGCACCCCCTCGGAAGGGTCCCACAATGAGCAGTTCTTC.

V usage is TRBV7-2 and J usage is TRBJ1-1; TRBD1 aligns across 7 bases. Germline V gene sequence: CDR1 SGHTA, CDR2 FQGNSA. The CDR3 is 14 amino acids. With 4 bases clipped from V and 0 bases from J, the junction kept 2 bases outside the gene matches. CDR3 nucleotide sequence: TGTGCCAGCAGCTCGACAGGGTTGAACACTGAAGCTTTCTTT. This encodes CASSSTGLNTEAFF.

In its sample, this clone was seen a few times. This chain uses TRBV10-3 with TRBJ2-4; TRBD2 might be the D (6 bases). Germline V gene lookup returns CDR1 ENHRY and CDR2 SYGVKD. Trimming took off 10 bases at V and 9 bases at J, with 19 bases between the two ends. This CDR3 comprises 13 residues. CDR3 nucleotides: TGTGCCACCTCCAAGGAGGGAGAGGGCATTCAGTACTTC. This codes for CATSKEGEGIQYF.

This chain uses TRBV27 with TRBJ2-3, with D perhaps TRBD2 (6 bases). Germline V gives CDR1 MNHEY, CDR2 SMNVEV (reference sequence). Trimming pared 5 bases from V and 11 bases from J, leaving 17 bases between. The CDR3 loop spans 13 amino acids. The CDR3 sequence is CASSPSPSSEQYF. Here the CDR3 DNA reads TGTGCCAGCAGTCCTTCCCCGTCTAGCGAGCAGTATTTT.

The V gene is TRBV30, the J gene TRBJ1-4; a weak D match, TRBD1 (5 bases). This CDR3 spans 14 amino acids. Trimming pared 3 bases from V and 0 bases from J, leaving 8 bases between. Germline V CDR1 and CDR2: GTSNPN, SVGIG (reference sequence). The CDR3 DNA follows: TGTGCCTGGAGGCAGGGTTCAACTAATGAAAAACTGTTTTTT. It translates to CAWRQGSTNEKLFF.

The rearrangement joins TRBV29-1 to TRBJ1-4, with TRBD1 as a possible D gene (5 bases). The V and J ends lost 4 bases and 5 bases respectively, with 11 bases between them. This CDR3 has 13 residues. CDR1 is SQVTM, CDR2 ANQGSEA, per germline. The CDR3 sequence: CSVAWGQNEKLFF. CDR3 nucleotide sequence: TGCAGCGTTGCTTGGGGCCAAAATGAAAAACTGTTTTTT.

The chain joins TRBV27 to TRBJ2-7; D uncertain. Trimming took off 2 bases at V and 0 bases at J, with 8 bases between the two ends. CDR1 and CDR2 (germline): MNHEY, SMNVEV (reference sequence). The CDR3 loop spans 14 amino acids. DNA of the CDR3: TGTGCCAGCAGTTTAAAGGGCCTCTCCTACGAGCAGTACTTC. Translation: CASSLKGLSYEQYF.

This chain uses TRBV9 with TRBJ2-5, with a tentative D call TRBD2 (5 bases). The CDR3 extends over 11 amino acids. Germline CDR1 SGDLS, CDR2 YYNGEE. V lost 7 bases and J lost 3, with 7 bases in between. In DNA, the CDR3 is TGTGCCAGCGGACTGAAAGAGACCCAGTACTTC. This codes for CASGLKETQYF.

The genes are TRBV7-2 and TRBJ2-7; 10 positions agree with TRBD2. This CDR3 comprises 13 residues. Trimming took 6 bases from V and 3 from J; bases not matched to a gene: 2. Germline V lookup: CDR1 SGHTA, CDR2 FQGNSA. CDR3 in DNA: TGTGCCAGCAGTACTAGCGGGGACTACGAGCAGTACTTC. Its translation: CASSTSGDYEQYF.

V usage is TRBV14 and J usage is TRBJ1-2; D is uncertain. From germline, CDR1 is SGHDN and CDR2 FVKESK. The CDR3 length is 13 residues. V was cut by 6 bases and J by 4 bases, with 12 bases left in between. The CDR3 sequence is CASRWFATYGYTF. Here the CDR3 DNA reads TGTGCCAGCAGATGGTTTGCGACCTATGGCTACACCTTC.

V is TRBV7-2 and J is TRBJ1-4, with D perhaps matching TRBD1 (6 bases). The CDR3 consists of 14 residues. Germline CDR1 SGHTA, CDR2 FQGNSA. Trimming shortened V by 1 base and J by 4 bases, and 7 bases separated the two germline ends. As DNA, the CDR3 is TGTGCCAGCAGCTTAGACAGGGATAATGAAAAACTGTTTTTT. Protein sequence: CASSLDRDNEKLFF.

The J gene is TRBJ1-6, the V gene TRBV19; D uncertain. From germline, CDR1 is LNHDA and CDR2 SQIVND (reference sequence). The CDR3 is made up of 15 amino acids. Trimming shortened V by 5 bases and J by 2 bases, and 10 bases separated the two germline ends. CDR3 amino acids: CASSFILTYNSPLHF. Written as DNA, the CDR3 is TGTGCCAGTAGTTTTATTCTCACCTATAATTCACCCCTCCACTTT.